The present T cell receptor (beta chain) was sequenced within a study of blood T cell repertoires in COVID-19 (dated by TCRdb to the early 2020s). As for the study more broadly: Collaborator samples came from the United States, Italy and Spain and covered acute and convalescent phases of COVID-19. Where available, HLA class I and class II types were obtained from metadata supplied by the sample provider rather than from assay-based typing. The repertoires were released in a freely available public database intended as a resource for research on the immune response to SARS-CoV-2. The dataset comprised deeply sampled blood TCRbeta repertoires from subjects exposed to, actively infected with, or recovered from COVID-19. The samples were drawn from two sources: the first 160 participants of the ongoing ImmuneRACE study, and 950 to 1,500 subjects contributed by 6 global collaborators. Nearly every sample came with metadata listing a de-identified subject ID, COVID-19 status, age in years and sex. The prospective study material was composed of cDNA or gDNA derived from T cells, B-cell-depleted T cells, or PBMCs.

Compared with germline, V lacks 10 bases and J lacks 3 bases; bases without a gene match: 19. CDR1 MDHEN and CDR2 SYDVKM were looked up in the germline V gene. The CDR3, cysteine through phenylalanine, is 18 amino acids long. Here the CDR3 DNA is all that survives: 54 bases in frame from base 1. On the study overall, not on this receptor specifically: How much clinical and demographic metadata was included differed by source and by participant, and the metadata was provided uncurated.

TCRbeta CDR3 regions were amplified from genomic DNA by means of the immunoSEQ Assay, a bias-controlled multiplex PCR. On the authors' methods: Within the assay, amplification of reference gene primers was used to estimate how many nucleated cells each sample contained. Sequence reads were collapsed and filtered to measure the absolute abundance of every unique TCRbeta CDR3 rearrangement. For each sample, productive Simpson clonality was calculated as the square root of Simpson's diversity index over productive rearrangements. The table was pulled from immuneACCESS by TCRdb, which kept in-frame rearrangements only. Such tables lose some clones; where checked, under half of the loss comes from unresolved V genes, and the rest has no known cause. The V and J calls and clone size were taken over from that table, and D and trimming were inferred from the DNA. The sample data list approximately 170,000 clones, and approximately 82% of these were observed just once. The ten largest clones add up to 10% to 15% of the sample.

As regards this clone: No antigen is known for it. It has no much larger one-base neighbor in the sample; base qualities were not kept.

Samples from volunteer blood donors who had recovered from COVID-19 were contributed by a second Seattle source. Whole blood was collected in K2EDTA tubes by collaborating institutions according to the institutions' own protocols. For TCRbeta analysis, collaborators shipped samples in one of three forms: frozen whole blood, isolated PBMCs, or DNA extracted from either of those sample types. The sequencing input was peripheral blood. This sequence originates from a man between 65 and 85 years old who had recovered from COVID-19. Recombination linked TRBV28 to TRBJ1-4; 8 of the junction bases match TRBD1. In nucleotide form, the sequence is TGTGCCACCACCTCCGGTTCCAGGGGGCTTGGGTCTAATGAAAAACTGTTTTTT. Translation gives CATTSGSRGLGSNEKLFF. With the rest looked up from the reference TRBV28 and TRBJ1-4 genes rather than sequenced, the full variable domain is DVKVTQSSRYLVKRTGEKVFLECVQDMDHENMFWYRQDPGLGLRLIYFSYDVKMKEKGDIPEGYSVSREKKERFSLILESASTNQTSMYLCATTSGSRGLGSNEKLFFGSGTQLSVL.